This is a list of T cell receptor beta chains from one sample in a study of long-term antiretroviral therapy in people with HIV. TCRdb's copy holds only in-frame clones and misses some; the assay was immunoSEQ multiplex PCR. This table has about 10,000 clones, 81% appearing once. Source: unsorted PBMCs, taken 0.7 years after starting antiretroviral therapy. All receptors come from a man aged 35 to 55 with HIV. Each CDR3 is given with its conserved first and last residue. A D gene is named only where the DNA matches it firmly. Clone size is not always given. Where it is, it says once, few, many or a class for expanded clones.

clone_size j_call v_call d_call cdr3_aa cdr3_nt
NA TRBJ2-1 TRBV27 NA CASSLYLVDEQFF TGTGCCAGCAGTTTATACCTGGTGGATGAGCAGTTCTTC
NA TRBJ1-2 TRBV28 NA CASSFLRGLEYGYTF TGTGCCAGCAGTTTCCTTCGGGGATTGGAGTATGGCTACACCTTC
NA TRBJ2-5 TRBV19 TRBD2 CASSILAGGGETQYF TGTGCCAGTAGTATACTAGCGGGAGGAGGGGAGACCCAGTACTTC
NA TRBJ1-2 TRBV5-1 NA CASSLVSQNYGYTF TGCGCCAGCAGCTTGGTTTCTCAGAACTATGGCTACACCTTC
NA TRBJ2-3 TRBV14 NA CASTPGETSTDTQYF TGTGCCAGCACCCCCGGCGAAACTAGCACAGATACGCAGTATTTT
NA TRBJ1-4 TRBV25-1 NA CASSAIRTESNEKLFF TGTGCCAGCAGTGCGATCAGGACAGAATCTAATGAAAAACTGTTTTTT
NA TRBJ1-1 TRBV2 TRBD1 CASISQDRANTEAFF TGTGCCAGCATTAGTCAGGACAGGGCGAACACTGAAGCTTTCTTT
NA TRBJ1-3 TRBV5-6 NA CASSLVTVGNTIYF TGTGCCAGCAGCTTGGTAACAGTTGGAAACACCATATATTTT
NA TRBJ1-1 TRBV11-2 TRBD1 CASSPTGTVEAFF TGTGCCAGCAGCCCGACCGGGACAGTAGAAGCTTTCTTT
few TRBJ2-7 TRBV4-1 NA CASSRSDLGEQYF TGCGCCAGCAGCCGCTCAGATTTGGGCGAGCAGTACTTC
NA TRBJ1-2 TRBV30 TRBD1 CAWSVQWTGGVDGYTF TGTGCCTGGAGTGTACAGTGGACAGGAGGGGTGGATGGCTACACCTTC
NA TRBJ2-1 TRBV6-4 TRBD1 CASSDSWTGGFNEQFF TGTGCCAGCAGTGACTCTTGGACAGGGGGCTTCAATGAGCAGTTCTTC
NA TRBJ2-3 TRBV4-2 NA CASSPGMDSKSDTQYF TGTGCCAGCAGCCCGGGTATGGACAGTAAATCAGATACGCAGTATTTT
NA TRBJ1-4 TRBV18 NA CASSPGPGHNEKLFF TGTGCCAGCTCACCAGGGCCAGGGCATAATGAAAAACTGTTTTTT
NA TRBJ1-2 TRBV5-1 NA CASSSDNAGLGYTF TGCGCCAGCAGCTCGGACAATGCGGGTCTTGGCTACACCTTC
NA TRBJ1-1 TRBV14 NA CASSQAWGGTEAFF TGTGCCAGCAGCCAAGCCTGGGGCGGCACTGAAGCTTTCTTT
NA TRBJ2-1 TRBV18 TRBD1 CASSPGKGQPDEQFF TGTGCCAGCTCACCCGGAAAGGGACAGCCGGATGAGCAGTTCTTC
NA TRBJ2-5 TRBV7-9 TRBD2 CASTIGGIQETQYF TGTGCCAGCACGATCGGGGGGATCCAAGAGACCCAGTACTTC
few TRBJ2-7 TRBV28 NA CASSSGTTGLYEQYF TGTGCCAGCAGTTCAGGGACTACAGGGCTGTACGAGCAGTACTTC
NA TRBJ2-5 TRBV6-5 NA CASSYSILTQETQYF TGTGCCAGCAGTTACTCGATACTGACCCAAGAGACCCAGTACTTC
NA TRBJ2-1 TRBV5-1 NA CASSFLEQFF TGCGCCAGCAGCTTTCTCGAGCAGTTCTTC
NA TRBJ1-2 TRBV19 TRBD1 CASSSSTGYNYGYTF TGTGCCAGTAGTAGCTCGACAGGGTATAACTATGGCTACACCTTC
NA TRBJ1-2 TRBV2 NA CASSSEGFYGYTF TGTGCCAGCAGCTCCGAGGGTTTCTATGGCTACACCTTC
NA TRBJ1-2 TRBV30 NA CAWRTYGYTF TGTGCCTGGAGAACCTATGGCTACACCTTC
once TRBJ2-7 TRBV27 NA CASSGTQTGYEQYF TGTGCCAGCAGTGGAACCCAGACAGGCTACGAGCAGTACTTC
NA TRBJ2-2 TRBV11-1 NA CASSPRILGIGAGELFF TGTGCCAGCAGCCCCCGTATCCTGGGGATTGGGGCCGGGGAGCTGTTTTTT
NA TRBJ2-7 TRBV6-5 NA CATRLNSYEQYF TGTGCCACCCGATTAAATTCCTACGAGCAGTACTTC
NA TRBJ2-1 TRBV2 TRBD2 CASTGAGGLYNEQFF TGTGCCAGCACGGGGGCGGGAGGGTTGTACAATGAGCAGTTCTTC
NA TRBJ2-7 TRBV5-1 NA CASSGKRLDDQIFYEQYF TGCGCCAGCAGCGGGAAAAGACTAGATGACCAGATATTCTACGAGCAGTACTTC
NA TRBJ1-2 TRBV2 NA CASSEKNAALVGYTF TGTGCCAGCAGTGAAAAGAATGCAGCCCTGGTCGGCTACACCTTC
NA TRBJ2-7 TRBV6-1 NA CASYLRTYGSEQYF TGTGCCAGCTACCTTAGGACGTACGGGTCTGAGCAGTACTTC
NA TRBJ2-2 TRBV4-3 TRBD2 CASSQDRLAGYTGELFF TGCGCCAGCAGCCAAGATAGACTAGCGGGTTACACCGGGGAGCTGTTTTTT
NA TRBJ1-1 TRBV28 TRBD1 CASSPWDRGLDTEAFF TGTGCCAGCAGCCCTTGGGACAGGGGGCTCGACACTGAAGCTTTCTTT
NA TRBJ1-4 TRBV5-6 NA CASSRALTPELFF TGTGCCAGCAGCCGTGCGTTGACTCCCGAACTGTTTTTT
medium-sized TRBJ2-7 TRBV5-1 TRBD1 CASSWTGGYEQYF TGCGCCAGCAGCTGGACAGGGGGCTACGAGCAGTACTTC
NA TRBJ2-1 TRBV6-4 NA CASSRGFNDEQFF TGTGCCAGCAGTAGGGGATTCAACGATGAGCAGTTCTTC
NA TRBJ2-1 TRBV7-9 TRBD2 CASSLTRTSGSNEQFF TGTGCCAGCAGCCTTACAAGGACTAGCGGGAGCAATGAGCAGTTCTTC
few TRBJ1-2 TRBV19 NA CASSIDRRGRYGYTF TGTGCCAGTAGTATAGATCGGCGAGGGCGGTATGGCTACACCTTC
NA TRBJ2-5 TRBV7-2 NA CASSFAPGGDETQYF TGTGCCAGCAGCTTTGCCCCGGGCGGGGATGAGACCCAGTACTTC
NA TRBJ2-3 TRBV9 NA CASSPEGTPDTQYF TGTGCCAGCAGCCCAGAAGGGACCCCAGATACGCAGTATTTT
NA TRBJ2-2 TRBV7-2 TRBD2 CASSTTGTTYGELFF TGTGCCAGCAGCACGACCGGGACTACTTACGGGGAGCTGTTTTTT
NA TRBJ2-7 TRBV7-9 NA CASSLSYEQYF TGTGCCAGCAGCTTAAGCTACGAGCAGTACTTC
few TRBJ2-2 TRBV2 NA CASSVTNTGELFF TGTGCCAGCAGTGTTACGAACACCGGGGAGCTGTTTTTT
once TRBJ2-7 TRBV28 NA CASSFRDLTSYEQYF TGTGCCAGCAGTTTTAGGGACTTAACCTCCTACGAGCAGTACTTC
NA TRBJ2-7 TRBV7-2 NA CASSLESALDEQYF TGTGCCAGCAGCTTAGAATCGGCGCTGGACGAGCAGTACTTC